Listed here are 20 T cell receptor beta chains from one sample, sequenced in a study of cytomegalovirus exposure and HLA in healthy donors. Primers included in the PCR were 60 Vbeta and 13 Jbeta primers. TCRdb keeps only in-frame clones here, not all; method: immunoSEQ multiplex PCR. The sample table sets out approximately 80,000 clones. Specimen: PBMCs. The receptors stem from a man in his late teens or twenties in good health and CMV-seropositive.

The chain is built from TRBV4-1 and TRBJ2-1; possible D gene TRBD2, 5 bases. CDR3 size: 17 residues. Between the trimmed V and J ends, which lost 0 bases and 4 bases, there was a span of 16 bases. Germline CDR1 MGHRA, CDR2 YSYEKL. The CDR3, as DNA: TGCGCCAGCAGCCAAGATCGAGGGTTAAGCCGGTACAATGAGCAGTTCTTC. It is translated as CASSQDRGLSRYNEQFF.

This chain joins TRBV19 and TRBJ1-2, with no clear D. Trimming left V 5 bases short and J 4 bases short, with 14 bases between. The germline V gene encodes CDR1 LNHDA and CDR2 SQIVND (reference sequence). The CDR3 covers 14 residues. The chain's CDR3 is CASSVDRDFYGYTF. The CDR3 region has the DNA TGTGCCAGTAGTGTCGACCGCGACTTCTATGGCTACACCTTC.

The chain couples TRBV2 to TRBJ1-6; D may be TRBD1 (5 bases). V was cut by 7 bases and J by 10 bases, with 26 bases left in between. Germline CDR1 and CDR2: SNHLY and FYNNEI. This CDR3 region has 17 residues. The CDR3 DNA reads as TGTGCCAGCATCCCCTTAAGGGGTTGGGACTGGGAATCACCCCTCCACTTT. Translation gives CASIPLRGWDWESPLHF.

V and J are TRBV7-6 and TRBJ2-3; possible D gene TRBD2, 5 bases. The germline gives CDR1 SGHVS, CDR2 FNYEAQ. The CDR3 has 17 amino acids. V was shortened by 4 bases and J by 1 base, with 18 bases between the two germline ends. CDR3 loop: CASSSFGLGLGTDTQYF. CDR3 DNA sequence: TGTGCCAGCAGCTCTTTTGGACTCGGCCTTGGCACAGATACGCAGTATTTT.

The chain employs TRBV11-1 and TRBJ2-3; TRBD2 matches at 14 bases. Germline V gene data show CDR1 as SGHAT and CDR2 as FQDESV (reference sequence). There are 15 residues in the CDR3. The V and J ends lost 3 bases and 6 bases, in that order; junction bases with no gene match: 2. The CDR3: CASSLTSGGADTQYF. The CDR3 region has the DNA TGTGCCAGCAGCTTGACTAGCGGGGGGGCGGATACGCAGTATTTT.

CDR3: CASSQSNRGQLGITGELFF. The CDR3 DNA follows: TGCGCCAGCAGTCAATCGAACAGGGGGCAGTTGGGAATCACCGGGGAGCTGTTTTTT. The rearrangement uses TRBV23-1 and TRBJ2-2; 9 bases are shared with TRBD1. TRBV23-1 carries the ORF label, with uncertain function. V lost 0 bases and J lost 4; bases outside the gene matches: 12. This CDR3 region has 19 residues.

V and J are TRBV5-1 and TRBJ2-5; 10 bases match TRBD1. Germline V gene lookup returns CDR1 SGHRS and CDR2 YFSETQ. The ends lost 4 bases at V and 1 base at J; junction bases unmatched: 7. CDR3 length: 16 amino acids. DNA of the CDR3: TGCGCCAGCAGCCCCCGAGGGGACAGGGGCCAAGAGACCCAGTACTTC. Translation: CASSPRGDRGQETQYF.

The DNA of the CDR3 is TGTGCCAGCAGTTTTGTTATAGGGACAGGGGGCGCAGCAGGCAATCAGCCCCAGCATTTT. The encoded protein is CASSFVIGTGGAAGNQPQHF. The rearrangement links TRBV28 to TRBJ1-5; 12 bases are a match to TRBD1. The germline CDR1 and CDR2 sequences are MDHEN and SYDVKM. Unmatched junction bases numbered 14, after V lost 3 bases and J lost 2 bases. CDR3 length equals 20 residues. Full variable domain (rest looked up from reference TRBV28 and TRBJ1-5): DVKVTQSSRYLVKRTGEKVFLECVQDMDHENMFWYRQDPGLGLRLIYFSYDVKMKEKGDIPEGYSVSREKKERFSLILESASTNQTSMYLCASSFVIGTGGAAGNQPQHFGDGTRLSIL.

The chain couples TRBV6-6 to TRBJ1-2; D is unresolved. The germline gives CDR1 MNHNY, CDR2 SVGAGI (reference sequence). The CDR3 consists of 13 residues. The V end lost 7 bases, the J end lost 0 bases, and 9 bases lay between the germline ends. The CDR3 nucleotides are TGTGCCAGCACCCCGAGGTCTAACTATGGCTACACCTTC. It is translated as CASTPRSNYGYTF.

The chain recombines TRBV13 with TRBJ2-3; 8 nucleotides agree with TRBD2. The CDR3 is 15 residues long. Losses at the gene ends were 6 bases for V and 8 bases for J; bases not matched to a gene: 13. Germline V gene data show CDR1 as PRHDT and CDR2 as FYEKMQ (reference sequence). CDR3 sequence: CASRSPGGAGSTQYF. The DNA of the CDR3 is TGTGCCAGCAGATCCCCCGGGGGGGCGGGGAGTACGCAGTATTTT.

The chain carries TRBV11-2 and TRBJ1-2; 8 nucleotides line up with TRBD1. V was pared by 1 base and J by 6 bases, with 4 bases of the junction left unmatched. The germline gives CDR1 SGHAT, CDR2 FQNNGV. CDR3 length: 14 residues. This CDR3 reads CASSLGQGAHGYTF. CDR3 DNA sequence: TGTGCCAGCAGCTTAGGGCAGGGGGCACATGGCTACACCTTC.

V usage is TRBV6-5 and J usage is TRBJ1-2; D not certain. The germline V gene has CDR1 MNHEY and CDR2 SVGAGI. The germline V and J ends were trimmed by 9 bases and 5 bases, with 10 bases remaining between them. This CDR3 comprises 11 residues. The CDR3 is CARVHTYGYTF. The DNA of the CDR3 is TGTGCCAGGGTCCACACGTATGGCTACACCTTC.

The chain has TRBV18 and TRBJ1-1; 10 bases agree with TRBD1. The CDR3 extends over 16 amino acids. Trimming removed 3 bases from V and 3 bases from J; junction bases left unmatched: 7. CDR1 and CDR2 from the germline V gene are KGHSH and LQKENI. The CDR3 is CASSPRTGGIDTEAFF. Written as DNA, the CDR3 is TGTGCCAGCTCACCGCGGACAGGGGGGATAGACACTGAAGCTTTCTTT.

The CDR3 DNA reads as TGTGCCTTGACAGGGGGCGGCTCCTACGAGCAGTACTTC. Translation: CALTGGGSYEQYF. This chain links TRBV6-1 with TRBJ2-7; 10 bases align to TRBD1. V was pared by 11 bases and J by 0 bases, with 4 bases of the junction left unmatched. This CDR3 spans 13 amino acids. The germline V gene encodes CDR1 MNHNS and CDR2 SASEGT.

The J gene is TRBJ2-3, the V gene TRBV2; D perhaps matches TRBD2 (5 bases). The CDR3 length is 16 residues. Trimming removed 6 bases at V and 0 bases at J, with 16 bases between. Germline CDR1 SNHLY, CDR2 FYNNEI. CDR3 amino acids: CASRRSRVTSTDTQYF. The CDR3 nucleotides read TGTGCCAGCAGGAGGTCGAGGGTCACGAGCACAGATACGCAGTATTTT.

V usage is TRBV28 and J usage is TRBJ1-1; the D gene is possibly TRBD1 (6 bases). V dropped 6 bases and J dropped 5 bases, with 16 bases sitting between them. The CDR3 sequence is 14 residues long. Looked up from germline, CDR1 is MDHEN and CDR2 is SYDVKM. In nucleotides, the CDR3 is TGTGCCAGCAGAACGGACAGTCTAGGAACTGAAGCTTTCTTT. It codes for CASRTDSLGTEAFF.

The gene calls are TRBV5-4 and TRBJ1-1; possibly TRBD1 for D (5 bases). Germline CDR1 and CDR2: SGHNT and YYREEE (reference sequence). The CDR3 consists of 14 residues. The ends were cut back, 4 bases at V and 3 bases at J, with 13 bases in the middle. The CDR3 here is CASSRRGGDTEAFF. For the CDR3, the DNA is TGTGCCAGCAGCCGGAGGGGCGGGGACACTGAAGCTTTCTTT.

CDR3 loop: CASSANPDRDGYTF. CDR3 nucleotide sequence: TGTGCCAGCAGCGCCAATCCCGACAGGGACGGCTACACCTTC. This sequence joins TRBV7-2 and TRBJ1-2, with 7 bases lining up with TRBD1. CDR3 length: 14 amino acids. V trimming: 5 bases; J trimming: 8 bases; junction bases outside the gene matches: 11. Germline V CDR1 and CDR2: SGHTA, FQGNSA. The full variable domain, its missing parts supplied by reference TRBV7-2 and TRBJ1-2, is GAGVSQSPSNKVTEKGKDVELRCDPISGHTALYWYRQSLGQGLEFLIYFQGNSAPDKSGLPSDRFSAERTGGSVSTLTIQRTQQEDSAVYLCASSANPDRDGYTFGSGTRLTVV.

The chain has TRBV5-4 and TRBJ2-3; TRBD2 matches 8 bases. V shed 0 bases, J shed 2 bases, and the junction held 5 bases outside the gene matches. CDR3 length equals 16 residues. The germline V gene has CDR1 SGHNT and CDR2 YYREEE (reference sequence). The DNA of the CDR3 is TGTGCCAGCAGCTTGGTGCTAGCGGGCTCCACAGATACGCAGTATTTT. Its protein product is CASSLVLAGSTDTQYF.

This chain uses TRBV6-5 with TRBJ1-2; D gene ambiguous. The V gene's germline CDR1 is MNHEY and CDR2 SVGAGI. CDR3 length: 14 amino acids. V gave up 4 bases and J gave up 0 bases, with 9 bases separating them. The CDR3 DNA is TGTGCCAGCAGTTTAGACGGAGCTAACTATGGCTACACCTTC. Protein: CASSLDGANYGYTF.